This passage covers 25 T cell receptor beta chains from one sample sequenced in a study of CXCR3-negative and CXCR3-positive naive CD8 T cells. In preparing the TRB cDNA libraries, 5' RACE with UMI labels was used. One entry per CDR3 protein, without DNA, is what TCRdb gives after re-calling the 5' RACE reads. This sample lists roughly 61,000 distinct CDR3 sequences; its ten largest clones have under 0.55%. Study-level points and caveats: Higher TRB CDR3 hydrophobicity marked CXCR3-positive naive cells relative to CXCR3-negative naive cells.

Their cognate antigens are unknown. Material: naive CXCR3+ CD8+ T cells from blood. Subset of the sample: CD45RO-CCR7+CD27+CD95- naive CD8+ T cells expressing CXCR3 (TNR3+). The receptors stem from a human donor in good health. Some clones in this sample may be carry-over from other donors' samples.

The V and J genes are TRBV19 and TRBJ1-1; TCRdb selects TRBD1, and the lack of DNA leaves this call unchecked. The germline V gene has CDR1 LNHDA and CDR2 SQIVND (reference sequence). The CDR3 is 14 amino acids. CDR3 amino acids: CASSVTGTFTEAFF. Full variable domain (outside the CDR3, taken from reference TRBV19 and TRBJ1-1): DGGITQSPKYLFRKEGQNVTLSCEQNLNHDAMYWYRQDPGQGLRLIYYSQIVNDFQKGDIAEGYSVSREKKESFPLTVTSAQKNPTAFYLCASSVTGTFTEAFFGQGTRLTVV.

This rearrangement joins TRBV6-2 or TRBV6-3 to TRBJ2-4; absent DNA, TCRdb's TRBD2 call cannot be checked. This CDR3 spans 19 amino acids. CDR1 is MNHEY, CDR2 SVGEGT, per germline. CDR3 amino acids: CASSYVRGEGPIAKNIQYF.

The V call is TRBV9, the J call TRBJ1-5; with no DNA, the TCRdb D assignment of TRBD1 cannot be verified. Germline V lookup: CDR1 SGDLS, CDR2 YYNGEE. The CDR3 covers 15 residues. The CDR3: CASSPSRDRDQPQHF.

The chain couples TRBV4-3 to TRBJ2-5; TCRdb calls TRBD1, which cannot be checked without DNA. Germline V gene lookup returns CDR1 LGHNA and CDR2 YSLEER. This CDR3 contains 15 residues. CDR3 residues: CASSQALGVGETQYF.

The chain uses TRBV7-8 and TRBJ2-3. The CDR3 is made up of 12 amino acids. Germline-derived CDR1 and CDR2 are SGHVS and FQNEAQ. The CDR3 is CASSLVADTQYF.

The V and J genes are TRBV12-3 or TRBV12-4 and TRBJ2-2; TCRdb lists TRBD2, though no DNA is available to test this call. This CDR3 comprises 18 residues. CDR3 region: CASSLEEGPITNTGELFF.

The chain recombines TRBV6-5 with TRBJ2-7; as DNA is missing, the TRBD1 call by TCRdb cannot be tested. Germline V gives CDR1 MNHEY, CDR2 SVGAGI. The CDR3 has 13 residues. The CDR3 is CATGQGGSYEQYF.

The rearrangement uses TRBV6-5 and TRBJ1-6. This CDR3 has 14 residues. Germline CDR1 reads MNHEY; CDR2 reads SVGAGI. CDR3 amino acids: CASSYGQNNSPLHF.

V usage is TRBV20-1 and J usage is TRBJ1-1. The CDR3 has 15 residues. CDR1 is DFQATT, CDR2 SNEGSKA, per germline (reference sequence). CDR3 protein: CSARDRGEPNTEAFF.

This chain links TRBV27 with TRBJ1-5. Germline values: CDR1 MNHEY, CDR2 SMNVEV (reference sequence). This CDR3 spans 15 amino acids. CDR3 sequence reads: CASSLTAEANQPQHF.

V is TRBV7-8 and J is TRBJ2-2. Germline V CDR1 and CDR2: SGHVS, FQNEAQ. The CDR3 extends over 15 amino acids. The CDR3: CASSFRGPNTGELFF.

CDR3 loop: CASSLIYGQASYEQYF. The rearrangement links TRBV7-9 to TRBJ2-7; TCRdb designates TRBD1, a call that cannot be tested without DNA. The CDR3 sequence is 16 residues long. Germline-derived CDR1 and CDR2 are SEHNR and FQNEAQ (reference sequence).

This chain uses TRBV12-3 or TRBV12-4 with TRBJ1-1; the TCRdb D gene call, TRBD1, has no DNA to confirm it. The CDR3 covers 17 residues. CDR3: CASSGLGQGDGGTEAFF.

CDR3: CASSIFPPGTSGEEGTDTQYF. The chain links TRBV19 to TRBJ2-3; there is no DNA to check the TCRdb D call of TRBD2. The CDR3 has 21 residues. Germline CDR1 LNHDA, CDR2 SQIVND (reference sequence).

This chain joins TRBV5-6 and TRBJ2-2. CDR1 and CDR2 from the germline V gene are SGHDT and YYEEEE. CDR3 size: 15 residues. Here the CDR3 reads CASSLGAEFTGELFF.

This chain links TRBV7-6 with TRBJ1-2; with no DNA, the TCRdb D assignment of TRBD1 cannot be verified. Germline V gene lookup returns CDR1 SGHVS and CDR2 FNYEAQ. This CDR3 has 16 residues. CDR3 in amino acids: CASSPLEDRALYGYTF.

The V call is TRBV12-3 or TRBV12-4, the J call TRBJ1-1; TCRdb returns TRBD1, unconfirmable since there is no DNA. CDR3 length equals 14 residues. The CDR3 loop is CASSPNRVGTEAFF.

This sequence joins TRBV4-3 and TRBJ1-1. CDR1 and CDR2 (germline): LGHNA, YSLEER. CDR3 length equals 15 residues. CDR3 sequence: CASSQGKQGGYEAFF.

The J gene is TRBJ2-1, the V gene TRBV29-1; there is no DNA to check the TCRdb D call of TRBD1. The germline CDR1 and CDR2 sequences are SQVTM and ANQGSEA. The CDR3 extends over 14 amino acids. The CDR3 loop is CSVEGPGQPNEQFF.

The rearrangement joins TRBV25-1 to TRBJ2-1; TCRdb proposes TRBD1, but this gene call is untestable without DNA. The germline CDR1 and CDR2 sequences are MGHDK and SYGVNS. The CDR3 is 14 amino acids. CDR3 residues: CASSEFGGGNEQFF. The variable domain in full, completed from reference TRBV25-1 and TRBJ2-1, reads EADIYQTPRYLVIGTGKKITLECSQTMGHDKMYWYQQDPGMELHLIHYSYGVNSTEKGDLSSESTVSRIRTEHFPLTLESARPSHTSQYLCASSEFGGGNEQFFGPGTRLTVL.

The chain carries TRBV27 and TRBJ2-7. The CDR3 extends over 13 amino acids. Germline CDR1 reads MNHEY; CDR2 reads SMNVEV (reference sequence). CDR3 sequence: CASSFGPSYEQYF.

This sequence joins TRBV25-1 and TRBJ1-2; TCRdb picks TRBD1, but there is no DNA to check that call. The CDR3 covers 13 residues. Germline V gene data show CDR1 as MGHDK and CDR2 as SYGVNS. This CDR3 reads CASSEWAGRDYTF.

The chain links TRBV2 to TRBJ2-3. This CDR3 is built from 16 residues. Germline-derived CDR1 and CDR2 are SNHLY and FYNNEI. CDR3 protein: CASKKRLISYTDTQYF.

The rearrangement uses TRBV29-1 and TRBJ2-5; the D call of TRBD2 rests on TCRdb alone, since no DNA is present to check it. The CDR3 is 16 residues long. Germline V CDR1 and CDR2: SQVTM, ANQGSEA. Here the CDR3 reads CSVALAGGPMRETQYF.

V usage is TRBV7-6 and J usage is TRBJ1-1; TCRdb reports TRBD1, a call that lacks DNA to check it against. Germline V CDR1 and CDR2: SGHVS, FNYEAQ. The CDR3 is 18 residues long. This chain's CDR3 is CASSPGPRGGSRFTEAFF. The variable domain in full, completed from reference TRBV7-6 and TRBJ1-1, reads GAGVSQSPRYKVTKRGQDVALRCDPISGHVSLYWYRQALGQGPEFLTYFNYEAQQDKSGLPNDRFSAERPEGSISTLTIQRTEQRDSAMYRCASSPGPRGGSRFTEAFFGQGTRLTVV.